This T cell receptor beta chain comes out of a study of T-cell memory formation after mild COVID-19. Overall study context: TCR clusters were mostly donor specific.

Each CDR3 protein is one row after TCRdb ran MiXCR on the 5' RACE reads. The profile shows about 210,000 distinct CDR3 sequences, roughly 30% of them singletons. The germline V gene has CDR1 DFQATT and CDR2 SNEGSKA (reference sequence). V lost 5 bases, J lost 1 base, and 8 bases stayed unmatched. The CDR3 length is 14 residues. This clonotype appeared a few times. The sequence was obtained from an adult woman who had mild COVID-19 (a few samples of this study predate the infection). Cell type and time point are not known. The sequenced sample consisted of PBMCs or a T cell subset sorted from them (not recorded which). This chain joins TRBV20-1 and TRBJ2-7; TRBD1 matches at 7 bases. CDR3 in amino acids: CSAENPGQSYEQYF. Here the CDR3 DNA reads TGCAGTGCTGAGAATCCGGGACAGTCCTACGAGCAGTACTTC.